This T cell receptor (beta chain) is from a study of blood T cell repertoires in COVID-19. Study as a whole: The United States, Italy and Spain supplied acute and convalescent COVID-19 samples.

Per the authors' pipeline: Reference gene primer amplification in the assay estimated nucleated cell counts. Sequenced by immunoSEQ multiplex PCR; TCRdb stores in-frame clones only, minus some. V, J and clone size derive from that table, while D and trimming were established from the DNA sequence. The table has 150,000 to 200,000 clones, around 80% seen once; the top ten hold roughly 14%. V dropped 0 bases and J dropped 4 bases, with 14 bases sitting between them. The CDR3 contains 15 residues. CDR1 and CDR2 from the germline V gene are SGDLS and YYNGEE. This clone appeared once. This sequence was found in a man in his sixties who had been exposed to COVID-19. This rearrangement joins TRBV9 to TRBJ2-7; weak D call: TRBD1 (6 bases). Sequencing used PBMCs or T cells enriched from blood (not recorded which). The CDR3 is CASSVGVQGSYEQYF. The CDR3 DNA reads as TGTGCCAGCAGCGTAGGGGTACAGGGATCTTACGAGCAGTACTTC.